Each of the 6 T cell receptor beta chains below was sequenced from the same sample in a study of blood T cell repertoires in COVID-19. Sequencing was performed with immunoSEQ multiplex PCR; in TCRdb, only in-frame clones are kept and a portion is missing. The table shows 150,000 to 200,000 clones, with about 82% occurring only once. The sequencing input was peripheral blood. The receptors originated from a man over 45 with active or convalescent COVID-19.

This chain links TRBV21-1 with TRBJ1-2. TRBV21-1 counts as a pseudogene. CDR3 length: 9 residues. The CDR3 DNA follows: TGTGATTCGGGGGTGGGCTACACCTTC. Residues: CDSGVGYTF.

The chain combines TRBV20-1 with TRBJ2-7; 9 bases match TRBD1. V dropped 3 bases and J dropped 4; count of bases not matched to a gene: 4. Looked up from germline, CDR1 is DFQATT and CDR2 is SNEGSKA (reference sequence). The CDR3 runs 13 residues. The CDR3 sequence: CSASRDRGYEQYF. CDR3 DNA sequence: TGCAGTGCTAGTCGCGACAGGGGGTACGAGCAGTACTTC.

The chain carries TRBV6-1 and TRBJ1-5; 9 bases align to TRBD1. Germline V gives CDR1 MNHNS, CDR2 SASEGT. Trimming removed 4 bases from V and 3 bases from J; junction bases left unmatched: 7. This CDR3 comprises 16 residues. The CDR3 region is CASSATGQGINQPQHF. The CDR3 region has the DNA TGTGCCAGCAGTGCAACGGGACAGGGTATCAATCAGCCCCAGCATTTT.

V and J are TRBV29-1 and TRBJ1-2, with D tentatively TRBD1 (5 bases). Trimming shortened V by 7 bases and J by 7 bases, and 16 bases separated the two germline ends. CDR1 and CDR2 (germline): SQVTM, ANQGSEA. The CDR3 is 12 amino acids. The CDR3, as DNA: TGCAGCGACGCGCGGGGGTTGGGTGGCTACACCTTC. Its protein is CSDARGLGGYTF.

As DNA, the CDR3 is TGTGCCAGCAGTTTAGAGCTCAATCAGCCCCAGCATTTT. This encodes CASSLELNQPQHF. V is TRBV27 and J is TRBJ1-5; no clear D. The germline gives CDR1 MNHEY, CDR2 SMNVEV (reference sequence). The V and J ends lost 2 bases and 3 bases respectively, with 5 bases between them. There are 13 residues in the CDR3.

The rearrangement links TRBV30 to TRBJ1-6; no reliable D call. V was shortened by 0 bases and J by 5 bases, with 8 bases between the two germline ends. CDR3 length: 14 residues. The germline CDR1 and CDR2 sequences are GTSNPN and SVGIG (reference sequence). The CDR3: CAWSVREDNSPLHF. CDR3 coding DNA: TGTGCCTGGAGTGTAAGGGAGGATAATTCACCCCTCCACTTT. Looking up the rest from reference TRBV30 and TRBJ1-6 gives the full variable domain: SQTIHQWPATLVQPVGSPLSLECTVEGTSNPNLYWYRQAAGRGLQLLFYSVGIGQISSEVPQNLSASRPQDRQFILSSKKLLLSDSGFYLCAWSVREDNSPLHFGNGTRLTVT.